Below are 15 T cell receptor beta chains sequenced from a single sample in a study of blood T cells in healthy people across ages. With a J-beta primer mix and a sample-barcoded 5' primer, a second PCR ran about 7 to 11 cycles. Via MiXCR, TCRdb re-called the 5' RACE reads, giving one row per CDR3 protein. The sample lists roughly 900,000 distinct CDR3 sequences; around 49% were seen once. Sequencing was performed on blood. Receptors were obtained from a man aged 25 to 40 in good health.

The V call is TRBV20-1, the J call TRBJ2-3; D remains ambiguous. V shed 6 bases and J shed 2 bases, with 15 bases lying between them. The CDR3 has 14 residues. From germline, CDR1 is DFQATT and CDR2 SNEGSKA (reference sequence). For the CDR3, the DNA is TGCAGTGCCAACCCGCCGAGTTACACAGATACGCAGTATTTT. This codes for CSANPPSYTDTQYF.

The sample holds a few counts of this clonotype. The V call is TRBV7-2, the J call TRBJ1-2; the match to TRBD1 covers 9 bases. Germline CDR1 SGHTA, CDR2 FQGNSA. The CDR3 totals 15 residues. The junction had 7 bases not matched to a gene; V was cut back by 5 bases and J by 3 bases. The CDR3 region is CASSTRTGEDYGYTF. The DNA for the CDR3 is TGTGCCAGCAGCACCCGGACAGGGGAAGACTATGGCTACACCTTC.

The rearrangement joins TRBV29-1 to TRBJ2-1, with D perhaps TRBD1 (5 bases). The germline gives CDR1 SQVTM, CDR2 ANQGSEA. V lost 4 bases, J lost 5 bases, and 9 bases lay in between. The CDR3 has 12 residues. CDR3 amino acids: CSVVGQHNEQFF. The CDR3 region has the DNA TGCAGCGTTGTGGGGCAGCACAATGAGCAGTTCTTC.

The chain couples TRBV9 to TRBJ2-7, with 11 positions matching TRBD2. Per germline, CDR1 SGDLS and CDR2 YYNGEE. With V trimmed by 4 bases and J by 0 bases, 6 bases remained unmatched. The CDR3 spans 16 residues. The CDR3 loop is CASSLNSGGDSYEQYF. The DNA of the CDR3 is TGTGCCAGCAGCCTAAATAGCGGGGGGGACTCCTACGAGCAGTACTTC.

The rearrangement links TRBV12-3 or TRBV12-4 to TRBJ1-5; 9 nucleotides agree with TRBD1. The CDR3 sequence is 16 residues long. Unmatched junction bases numbered 11, after V lost 5 bases and J lost 6 bases. The CDR3 coding sequence is TGTGCCAGCAGTAGGACCGCCGGGACAGGGACTCAGCCCCAGCATTTT. It translates to CASSRTAGTGTQPQHF.

Note on this clonotype: An end of the junction does not agree with germline; a read error may underlie this. This sequence joins TRBV4-1 and TRBJ1-2; 7 bases are a match to TRBD1. Germline V lookup: CDR1 MGHRA, CDR2 YSYEKL. The CDR3 covers 15 residues. In DNA form, the CDR3 reads TGCGCCAGCAGCGAAGACAGGGCGGAAGGGGATGGCTACACCTTC. It codes for CASSEDRAEGDGYTF.

To note about this clonotype: Compared with germline, one end of the junction differs, possibly owing to a read error. CDR3 bases: TGTGCCATCAGTGAGTCGACTAGCGGGGCGGCAGATATGCAGTATTTT. This translates into CAISESTSGAADMQYF. This chain connects TRBV10-3 to TRBJ2-3; 11 bases are shared with TRBD2. The germline V gene has CDR1 ENHRY and CDR2 SYGVKD. This CDR3 has 16 amino acids.

The V and J genes are TRBV9 and TRBJ2-3; D might be TRBD1 (6 bases). The CDR3 length is 15 residues. Germline assignment: CDR1 SGDLS and CDR2 YYNGEE. V was clipped by 3 bases and J by 1 base, with 12 bases between them. As DNA, the CDR3 is TGTGCCAGCAGCGCAGCAGGGGACGGCACAGATACGCAGTATTTT. It specifies CASSAAGDGTDTQYF.

This rearrangement joins TRBV5-1 to TRBJ1-1; no definite D call. Germline-derived CDR1 and CDR2 are SGHRS and YFSETQ. The CDR3 has 15 residues. Trimming took 1 base from V and 2 from J, leaving 12 bases between them. This chain's CDR3 is CASSLLGDTNTEAFF. As DNA, the CDR3 is TGCGCCAGCAGCTTGCTCGGTGACACCAACACTGAAGCTTTCTTT.

This chain uses TRBV28 with TRBJ2-3; D possibly corresponds to TRBD1 (6 bases). The CDR3 loop spans 15 amino acids. V dropped 8 bases and J dropped 6 bases, with 21 bases sitting between them. Germline CDR1 and CDR2: MDHEN and SYDVKM. The CDR3 protein is CASWTQLGADDTQYF. CDR3 coding DNA: TGTGCCAGCTGGACTCAACTGGGGGCGGATGATACGCAGTATTTT.

In nucleotides, the CDR3 is TGTGCCAGCACTCCGGCTCGGGCGGCTACGCAGTATTTT. This sequence encodes CASTPARAATQYF. The chain links TRBV28 to TRBJ2-3, with unresolved D. Trimming took 7 bases from V and 8 from J, leaving 16 bases between them. This CDR3 contains 13 residues. Germline lookup yields CDR1 MDHEN and CDR2 SYDVKM.

In this sample, this clonotype turned up many times. V gene TRBV5-1 combines with J gene TRBJ2-7; weak D call: TRBD2 (5 bases). There are 14 residues in the CDR3. The V gene's germline CDR1 is SGHRS and CDR2 YFSETQ. V was trimmed by 4 bases and J by 1 base, leaving 12 bases between them. As DNA, the CDR3 is TGCGCCAGCAGCACGGCGGGTCGATCCTACGAGCAGTACTTC. Residues: CASSTAGRSYEQYF. Based on the CDR3 plus reference TRBV5-1 and TRBJ2-7, the full variable domain is KAGVTQTPRYLIKTRGQQVTLSCSPISGHRSVSWYQQTPGQGLQFLFEYFSETQRNKGNFPGRFSGRQFSNSRSEMNVSTLELGDSALYLCASSTAGRSYEQYFGPGTRLTVT.

The chain employs TRBV6-2 or TRBV6-3 and TRBJ1-2; weak D call: TRBD1 (5 bases). CDR1 MNHEY and CDR2 SVGEGT come from the germline V gene. Trimming pared 6 bases from V and 3 bases from J, leaving 17 bases between. The CDR3 is made up of 15 amino acids. CDR3 nucleotide sequence: TGTGCCAGCAGAGGGACGGGGAAATTTGACTATGGCTACACCTTC. Its protein product is CASRGTGKFDYGYTF.

The V gene is TRBV5-1, the J gene TRBJ1-1, with TRBD1 matching 10 bases. CDR1 and CDR2 from the germline V gene are SGHRS and YFSETQ. V was clipped by 4 bases and J by 4 bases; unmatched bases: 4. The CDR3 runs 14 residues. The DNA for the CDR3 is TGCGCCAGCAGCAACAGGACAGGGGGCACTGAAGCTTTCTTT. Residues: CASSNRTGGTEAFF. The full variable domain, rest sourced from reference TRBV5-1 and TRBJ1-1, is KAGVTQTPRYLIKTRGQQVTLSCSPISGHRSVSWYQQTPGQGLQFLFEYFSETQRNKGNFPGRFSGRQFSNSRSEMNVSTLELGDSALYLCASSNRTGGTEAFFGQGTRLTVV.

A few counts support this clonotype. V gene TRBV9 combines with J gene TRBJ1-6; D is ambiguous. Trimming pared 2 bases from V and 4 bases from J, leaving 7 bases between. The CDR3 has 14 amino acids. The germline V gene has CDR1 SGDLS and CDR2 YYNGEE. The CDR3 sequence: CASSVGDYNSPLHF. CDR3 DNA sequence: TGTGCCAGCAGCGTCGGGGATTATAATTCACCCCTCCACTTT.